These 5 T cell receptor beta chains originate from one sample sequenced in a study of blood T cell repertoires in COVID-19. Method: immunoSEQ multiplex PCR; TCRdb's copy keeps in-frame clones and lacks some. Found here are about 230,000 clones, 75% to 85% of them singletons; the top ten hold about 7.4%. The material sequenced was peripheral blood. All receptors come from a woman in her forties or fifties with acute or convalescent COVID-19.

The chain employs TRBV5-1 and TRBJ1-2; D is unresolved. The CDR3 spans 13 residues. CDR1 and CDR2 from the germline V gene are SGHRS and YFSETQ. With 1 base removed from V and 2 bases from J, the gap between germline ends came to 6 bases. The CDR3 DNA reads as TGCGCCAGCAGCTTGAACCAGAACTATGGCTACACCTTC. Translation: CASSLNQNYGYTF. Full variable domain (rest looked up from reference TRBV5-1 and TRBJ1-2): KAGVTQTPRYLIKTRGQQVTLSCSPISGHRSVSWYQQTPGQGLQFLFEYFSETQRNKGNFPGRFSGRQFSNSRSEMNVSTLELGDSALYLCASSLNQNYGYTFGSGTRLTVV.

The rearrangement joins TRBV7-2 to TRBJ2-5, with D possibly being TRBD1 (6 bases). Trimming stripped 7 bases from V and 6 bases from J, with 18 bases between. CDR3 length: 14 residues. Germline CDR1 reads SGHTA; CDR2 reads FQGNSA. CDR3 region: CASKYRQDRQTQYF. CDR3 bases: TGTGCCAGCAAATATAGACAGGACCGGCAGACCCAGTACTTC.

The V gene is TRBV7-5, the J gene TRBJ1-6; the DNA was not compared with TRBD1, the D call given in the table. TRBV7-5 is flagged as a pseudogene. The CDR3 runs to 14 residues. The CDR3, as DNA: TGTGCCAGAAGCTTAGTGCAGTATAATTCACCCCTCCACTTT. Translation gives CARSLVQYNSPLHF.

This chain links TRBV9 with TRBJ2-5; 13 nucleotides line up with TRBD2. Germline V lookup: CDR1 SGDLS, CDR2 YYNGEE. The V and J ends lost 4 bases and 3 bases, in that order; junction bases with no gene match: 6. This CDR3 is built from 16 residues. The CDR3: CASSRPGTSGKETQYF. The DNA for the CDR3 is TGTGCCAGCAGCCGACCCGGGACTAGCGGGAAAGAGACCCAGTACTTC.

J is TRBJ1-5 and V is TRBV10-2, with 8 bases that match TRBD1. With V trimmed by 1 base and J by 5 bases, 7 bases remained unmatched. The CDR3 extends over 16 amino acids. Germline CDR1 WSHSY, CDR2 SAAADI. This CDR3 is CASSEFDRGVDQPQHF. The CDR3, as DNA: TGCGCCAGCAGTGAGTTCGACAGGGGTGTAGATCAGCCCCAGCATTTT.